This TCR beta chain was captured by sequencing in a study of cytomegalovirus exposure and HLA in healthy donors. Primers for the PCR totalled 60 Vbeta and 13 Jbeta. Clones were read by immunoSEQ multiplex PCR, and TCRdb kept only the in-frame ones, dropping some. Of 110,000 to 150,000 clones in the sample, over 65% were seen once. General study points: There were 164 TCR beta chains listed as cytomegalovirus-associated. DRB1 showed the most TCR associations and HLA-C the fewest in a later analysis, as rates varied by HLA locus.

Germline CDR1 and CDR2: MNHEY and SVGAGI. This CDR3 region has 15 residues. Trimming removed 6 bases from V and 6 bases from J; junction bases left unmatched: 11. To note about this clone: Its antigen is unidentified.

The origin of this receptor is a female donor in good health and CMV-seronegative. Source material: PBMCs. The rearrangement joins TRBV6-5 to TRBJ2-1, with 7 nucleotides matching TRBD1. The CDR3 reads CASRLGTASSNEQFF. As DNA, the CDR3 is TGTGCCAGCAGACTCGGGACAGCTAGCAGCAATGAGCAGTTCTTC.